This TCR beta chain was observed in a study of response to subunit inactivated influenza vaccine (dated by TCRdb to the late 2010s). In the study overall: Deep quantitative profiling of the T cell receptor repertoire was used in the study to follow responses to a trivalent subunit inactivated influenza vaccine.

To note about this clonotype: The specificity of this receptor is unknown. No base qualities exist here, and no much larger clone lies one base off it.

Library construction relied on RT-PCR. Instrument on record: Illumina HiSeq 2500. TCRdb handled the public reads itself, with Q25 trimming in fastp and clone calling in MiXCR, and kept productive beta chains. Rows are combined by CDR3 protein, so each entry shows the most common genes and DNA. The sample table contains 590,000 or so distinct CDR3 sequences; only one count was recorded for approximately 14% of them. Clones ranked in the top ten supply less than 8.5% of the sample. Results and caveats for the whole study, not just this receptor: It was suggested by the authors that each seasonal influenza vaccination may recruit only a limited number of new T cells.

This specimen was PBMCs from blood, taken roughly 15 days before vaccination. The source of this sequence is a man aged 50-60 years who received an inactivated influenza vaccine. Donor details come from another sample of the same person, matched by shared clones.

The DNA sequence is given as TGCGCCAGCAGCCGAGGCGGCGGGGGGGAAGAGACCCAGTACTTC. Protein translation: CASSRGGGGEETQYF. The rearranged segments are TRBV5-1 and TRBJ2-5; 9 of the junction bases match TRBD2. In the germline V gene, CDR1 corresponds to SGHRS and CDR2 to YFSETQ. Germline trimming amounts to 4 bases on V and 3 bases on J, with 7 as the count of junction bases outside the gene matches. There are 15 amino acids in the CDR3, from cysteine to phenylalanine inclusive. Here the CDR3 DNA is all that survives: 45 bases in frame from base 1.